Listed here are 3 T cell receptor beta chains from one sample, sequenced in a study of T cell repertoires in cytomegalovirus infection. TCRdb independently ran MiXCR on the reads; one entry per CDR3 protein. The profile shows about 360,000 distinct CDR3 sequences, 15% to 20% of them singletons. Sequencing was done on a sample of PBMCs. The receptors were gathered from a human donor in good health (CMV status not recorded). Some clones in this sample may be carry-over from other donors' samples.

This clonotype was seen at least ten times. This chain joins TRBV7-8 and TRBJ2-1, with D perhaps TRBD1 or TRBD2 (6 bases each). Germline V CDR1 and CDR2: SGHVS, FQNEAQ. Trimming removed 1 base from V and 7 bases from J, with 17 bases in between. The CDR3 covers 16 residues. The CDR3 reads CASSLVGGPLGNEQFF. The CDR3 region has the DNA TGTGCCAGCAGCTTAGTAGGGGGGCCACTGGGAAATGAGCAGTTCTTC.

This clonotype was found once. The rearrangement joins TRBV9 to TRBJ1-6; D not resolved. The CDR3 is 14 amino acids. CDR1 and CDR2 (germline): SGDLS, YYNGEE. Trimming took off 0 bases at V and 10 bases at J, with 11 bases between the two ends. CDR3 loop: CASSVAGNLSPLHF. The CDR3 DNA reads as TGTGCCAGCAGCGTAGCAGGCAACCTATCACCCCTCCACTTT.

The CDR3 protein is CSVVGRGTYEQYF. Written as DNA, the CDR3 is TGCAGCGTTGTGGGGAGGGGAACCTACGAGCAGTACTTC. V usage is TRBV29-1 and J usage is TRBJ2-7, with TRBD2 identical over 7 bases. Per germline, CDR1 SQVTM and CDR2 ANQGSEA. The CDR3 totals 13 residues. V dropped 4 bases and J dropped 2; count of bases not matched to a gene: 5.